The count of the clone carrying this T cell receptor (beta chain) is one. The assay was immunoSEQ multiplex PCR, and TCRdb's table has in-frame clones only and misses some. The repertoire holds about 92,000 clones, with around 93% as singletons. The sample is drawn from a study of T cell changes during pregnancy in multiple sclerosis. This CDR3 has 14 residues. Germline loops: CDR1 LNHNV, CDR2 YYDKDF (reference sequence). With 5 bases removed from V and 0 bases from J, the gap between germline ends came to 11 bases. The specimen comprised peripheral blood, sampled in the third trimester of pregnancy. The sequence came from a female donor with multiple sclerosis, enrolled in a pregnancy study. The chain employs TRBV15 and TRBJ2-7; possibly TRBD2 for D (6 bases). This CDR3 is CATSASGPSYEQYF. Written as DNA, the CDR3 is TGTGCCACCAGCGCCAGCGGGCCCTCCTACGAGCAGTACTTC.